This T cell receptor (beta chain) was recorded in a study of blood T cell repertoires in COVID-19. About the study: Sources were T cells, B-cell-depleted T cells, or PBMCs; the material itself was cDNA or gDNA.

Clones were read by immunoSEQ multiplex PCR, and TCRdb kept only the in-frame ones, dropping some. There are under 250,000 clones in the sample; roughly 92% occur only once, and around 0.84% lies in the top ten. Trimming at V came to 5 bases and at J to 6 bases, leaving 13 bases not matched to a gene. The V gene's germline CDR1 is LNHDA and CDR2 SQIVND (reference sequence). CDR3 length: 16 residues. This TCR was recovered from a man aged 55 to 70 with COVID-19, enrolled during active disease. The specimen was peripheral blood. J is TRBJ2-7 and V is TRBV19; 10 nucleotides agree with TRBD1. CDR3 DNA: TGTGCCAGTAGTCTCACCCGTGGGACAGGGGCGGCCGAGCAGTACTTC. Amino acid sequence: CASSLTRGTGAAEQYF.